This TCR beta chain was documented in a study of cytomegalovirus exposure and HLA in healthy donors. Overall study: About 85 million unique TCRs from HLA-typed donors were held in an early release of data. Notes on the study in general: A previous analysis found most TCR beta V segments productive roughly 87% or roughly 30% of the time.

Donors were ostensibly healthy at sampling, although undocumented immune exposures were probable. Germline-derived CDR1 and CDR2 are SEHNR and FQNEAQ (reference sequence). V was pared by 1 base and J by 5 bases, with 8 bases between. This CDR3 is built from 13 residues. The PCR ran on 60 Vbeta and 13 Jbeta primers. Clones were sequenced by immunoSEQ multiplex PCR, and TCRdb holds only the in-frame ones, with some missing. The table has 70,000 or so clones, approximately 90% seen once. This clone was detected only once. The antigen is unknown. The V and J genes are TRBV7-9 and TRBJ2-5; D unresolved. The specimen was PBMCs. The sequence derives from a woman between 25 and 40 years old in good health and CMV-seronegative. The CDR3 reads CASSLDYPETQYF. For the CDR3, the DNA is TGTGCCAGCAGCTTAGACTACCCGGAGACCCAGTACTTC.